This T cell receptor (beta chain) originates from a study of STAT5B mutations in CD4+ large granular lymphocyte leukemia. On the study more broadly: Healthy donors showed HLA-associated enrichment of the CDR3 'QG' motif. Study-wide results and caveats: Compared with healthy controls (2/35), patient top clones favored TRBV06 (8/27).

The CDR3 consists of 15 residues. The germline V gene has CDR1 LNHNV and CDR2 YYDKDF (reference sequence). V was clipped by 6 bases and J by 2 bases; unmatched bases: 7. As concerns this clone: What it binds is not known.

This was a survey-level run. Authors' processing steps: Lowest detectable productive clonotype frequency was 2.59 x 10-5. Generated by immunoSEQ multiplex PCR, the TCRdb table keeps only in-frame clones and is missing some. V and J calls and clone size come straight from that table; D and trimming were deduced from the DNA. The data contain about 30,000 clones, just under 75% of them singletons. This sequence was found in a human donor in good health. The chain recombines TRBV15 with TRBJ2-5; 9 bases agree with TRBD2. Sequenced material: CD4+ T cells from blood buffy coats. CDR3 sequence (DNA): TGTGCCACCAGGAAAGGGACTAGCAAACAAGAGACCCAGTACTTC. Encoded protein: CATRKGTSKQETQYF. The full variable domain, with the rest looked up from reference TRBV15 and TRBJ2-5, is DAMVIQNPRYQVTQFGKPVTLSCSQTLNHNVMYWYQQKSSQAPKLLFHYYDKDFNNEADTPDNFQSRRPNTSFCFLDIRSPGLGDTAMYLCATRKGTSKQETQYFGPGTRLLVL.